These 25 T cell receptor beta chains originate from one sample sequenced in a study of identical twins. TCRdb re-derived calls from the 5' RACE reads in MiXCR, one entry per CDR3 protein. The data show about 240,000 distinct CDR3 sequences, about 10% seen once. Sequences were obtained from memory T cells sorted from blood. Source of these receptors: a man aged 50-60 years in good health.

The V call is TRBV20-1, the J call TRBJ2-1, with 13 bases matching TRBD2. The V and J ends lost 0 bases and 0 bases, in that order; junction bases with no gene match: 11. CDR1 DFQATT and CDR2 SNEGSKA come from the germline V gene (reference sequence). The CDR3 extends over 20 amino acids. The CDR3 coding sequence is TGCAGTGCTAGAGATCTTATGGGACTAGCGGGAATCTTCTCCTACAATGAGCAGTTCTTC. Translated: CSARDLMGLAGIFSYNEQFF.

This clonotype was picked up a small number of times. The V call is TRBV28, the J call TRBJ1-2; weak D call: TRBD1 (6 bases). The CDR3 is made up of 13 amino acids. Germline V CDR1 and CDR2: MDHEN, SYDVKM. V was cut by 4 bases and J by 4 bases, with 10 bases left in between. DNA of the CDR3: TGTGCCAGCAGTTCACAGGGCCCCTATGGCTACACCTTC. Protein sequence: CASSSQGPYGYTF.

This clonotype was seen only a few times. This chain joins TRBV7-9 and TRBJ2-3; D is unclear. The CDR3 is made up of 11 amino acids. Germline CDR1 reads SEHNR; CDR2 reads FQNEAQ (reference sequence). The V gene lost 5 bases and the J gene lost 7 bases, with 7 bases spanning the gap. The CDR3 sequence is CASSDSHTQYF. CDR3 sequence (DNA): TGTGCCAGCAGCGACTCACATACGCAGTATTTT.

The chain joins TRBV19 to TRBJ1-2; D is perhaps TRBD1 (5 bases). The V gene's germline CDR1 is LNHDA and CDR2 SQIVND (reference sequence). V lost 2 bases and J 4 bases, leaving 11 bases between the germline ends. The CDR3 is made up of 14 amino acids. CDR3 loop: CASSITGSVYGYTF. The CDR3 nucleotides read TGTGCCAGTAGTATAACAGGATCAGTCTATGGCTACACCTTC.

CDR3: CASTPKGRTGAILHGYTF. In nucleotides, the CDR3 is TGTGCCAGTACCCCTAAGGGGAGGACAGGGGCTATTCTCCATGGCTACACCTTC. The V and J genes are TRBV19 and TRBJ1-2; 9 bases line up with TRBD1. The CDR3 contains 18 residues. V was pared by 7 bases and J by 6 bases, with 21 bases of the junction left unmatched. The germline CDR1 and CDR2 sequences are LNHDA and SQIVND (reference sequence). The whole variable domain, remainder taken from reference TRBV19 and TRBJ1-2, is DGGITQSPKYLFRKEGQNVTLSCEQNLNHDAMYWYRQDPGQGLRLIYYSQIVNDFQKGDIAEGYSVSREKKESFPLTVTSAQKNPTAFYLCASTPKGRTGAILHGYTFGSGTRLTVV.

The sample holds many counts of this clonotype. The V call is TRBV4-1, the J call TRBJ1-1, with a weak D call TRBD1 (5 bases). Trimming removed 3 bases from V and 1 base from J, with 12 bases in between. This CDR3 is built from 15 residues. CDR1 MGHRA and CDR2 YSYEKL come from the germline V gene. For the CDR3, the DNA is TGCGCCAGCAGCCAGACCAGGGTTCGGAACACTGAAGCTTTCTTT. It yields the protein CASSQTRVRNTEAFF.

The chain recombines TRBV12-3 or TRBV12-4 with TRBJ2-2; D is unresolved. V shed 6 bases and J shed 0 bases, with 11 bases lying between them. The CDR3 runs to 15 residues. CDR3 DNA sequence: TGTGCCAGCAGCTCAGTCCAGGCGAACACCGGGGAGCTGTTTTTT. This sequence encodes CASSSVQANTGELFF.

The chain joins TRBV20-1 to TRBJ1-2; no clear D. Per the germline V gene, CDR1 is DFQATT and CDR2 is SNEGSKA (reference sequence). V lost 6 bases and J lost 4, with 9 bases in between. The CDR3 is 11 residues long. The CDR3 DNA is TGCAGTGCCGGGCCGGGCTATGGCTACACCTTC. This translates into CSAGPGYGYTF.

The genes are TRBV28 and TRBJ2-2, with TRBD2 matching 8 bases. In germline, CDR1 is MDHEN, CDR2 SYDVKM. This CDR3 region has 21 residues. Trimming took 4 bases from V and 8 from J; bases not matched to a gene: 27. In nucleotides, the CDR3 is TGTGCCAGCAGTTCCATCTTAAAACTAGCGGATGGAGGGTCCCCCGAAGGGGAGCTGTTTTTT. Translated: CASSSILKLADGGSPEGELFF.

This clonotype was seen repeatedly, ten times or more. The rearrangement links TRBV5-1 to TRBJ2-1, with D uncertain. Germline CDR1 SGHRS, CDR2 YFSETQ. The CDR3 covers 11 residues. Trimming pared 0 bases from V and 7 bases from J, leaving 2 bases between. The chain's CDR3 is CASSLENEQFF. DNA for the CDR3: TGCGCCAGCAGCTTGGAGAATGAGCAGTTCTTC.

This clonotype showed up just a few times. The V and J genes are TRBV7-2 and TRBJ1-2; D may be TRBD1 (5 bases). This CDR3 region has 15 residues. Germline CDR1 SGHTA, CDR2 FQGNSA. V was cut by 1 base and J by 2 bases, with 11 bases left in between. CDR3 region: CASSLGGDGNYGYTF. CDR3 nucleotide sequence: TGTGCCAGCAGCTTAGGCGGGGACGGAAACTATGGCTACACCTTC. The full variable domain, completed using reference TRBV7-2 and TRBJ1-2, is GAGVSQSPSNKVTEKGKDVELRCDPISGHTALYWYRQSLGQGLEFLIYFQGNSAPDKSGLPSDRFSAERTGGSVSTLTIQRTQQEDSAVYLCASSLGGDGNYGYTFGSGTRLTVV.

In this sample, this clonotype turned up many times. In DNA form, the CDR3 reads TGTGCCAGCAGCGCCGACAGGGGATCGGAGACCCAGTACTTC. This encodes CASSADRGSETQYF. The chain has TRBV7-9 and TRBJ2-5, with 8 nucleotides matching TRBD1. Germline V gives CDR1 SEHNR, CDR2 FQNEAQ (reference sequence). The junction had 7 bases not matched to a gene; V was cut back by 5 bases and J by 5 bases. This CDR3 spans 14 amino acids.

Many counts were recorded for this clonotype. The chain carries TRBV10-3 and TRBJ2-3; maybe TRBD1 (6 bases). V gave up 3 bases and J gave up 2 bases, with 15 bases separating them. Germline-derived CDR1 and CDR2 are ENHRY and SYGVKD. This CDR3 contains 16 residues. CDR3 in DNA: TGTGCCATCAGTGATCAGGGGACACTCGTCACAGATACGCAGTATTTT. This codes for CAISDQGTLVTDTQYF.

This clonotype has a count of ten or more. The chain recombines TRBV2 with TRBJ1-2, with D tentatively TRBD1 (5 bases). The germline V gene encodes CDR1 SNHLY and CDR2 FYNNEI. Trimming removed 3 bases at V and 2 bases at J, with 10 bases between. This CDR3 is 14 amino acids long. CDR3: CASSETVTNYGYTF. The DNA of the CDR3 is TGTGCCAGCAGTGAGACAGTAACCAACTATGGCTACACCTTC. Full variable domain (outside the CDR3, taken from reference TRBV2 and TRBJ1-2): EPEVTQTPSHQVTQMGQEVILRCVPISNHLYFYWYRQILGQKVEFLVSFYNNEISEKSEIFDDQFSVERPDGSNFTLKIRSTKLEDSAMYFCASSETVTNYGYTFGSGTRLTVV.

This clonotype has only a few counts. The rearrangement joins TRBV18 to TRBJ2-6; 8 bases agree with TRBD1. This CDR3 is built from 16 residues. Germline lookup yields CDR1 KGHSH and CDR2 LQKENI. The V and J ends lost 3 bases and 1 base, in that order; junction bases with no gene match: 2. As DNA, the CDR3 is TGTGCCAGCTCACCGCAGGGGGCATCTGGGGCCAACGTCCTGACTTTC. It is translated as CASSPQGASGANVLTF.

This clonotype was detected a few times. The J gene is TRBJ2-7, the V gene TRBV6-2 or TRBV6-3, with 9 bases identical to TRBD2. The CDR3 contains 13 residues. In germline, CDR1 is MNHEY, CDR2 SVGEGT. J was trimmed by 5 bases and V by 4 bases; bases with no gene match: 3. CDR3 sequence reads: CASSLPSGNEQYF. The CDR3 coding sequence is TGTGCCAGCAGTTTGCCTAGCGGGAACGAGCAGTACTTC.

The table lists this clonotype with a few counts. This chain links TRBV7-9 with TRBJ2-5, with 9 bases identical to TRBD1. The germline V gene encodes CDR1 SEHNR and CDR2 FQNEAQ (reference sequence). J was trimmed by 5 bases and V by 5 bases; bases with no gene match: 15. The CDR3 loop spans 17 amino acids. CDR3 amino acids: CASSLGQGRSNSETQYF. DNA of the CDR3: TGTGCCAGCAGCCTCGGACAGGGGAGGAGTAATAGCGAGACCCAGTACTTC.

This clonotype was counted ten times or more. This rearrangement joins TRBV4-3 to TRBJ1-5, with 9 nucleotides matching TRBD1. V trimming: 0 bases; J trimming: 6 bases; junction bases outside the gene matches: 9. Looked up from germline, CDR1 is LGHNA and CDR2 is YSLEER. CDR3 length: 17 residues. CDR3 protein: CASSQELLDRGSQPQHF. The CDR3, as DNA: TGCGCCAGCAGCCAAGAGTTACTGGACAGGGGAAGTCAGCCCCAGCATTTT.

This clonotype was observed a few times. This chain links TRBV6-2 or TRBV6-3 with TRBJ2-7, with TRBD1 identical over 8 bases. This CDR3 is 15 amino acids long. Germline V CDR1 and CDR2: MNHEY, SVGEGT. The ends lost 0 bases at V and 3 bases at J; junction bases unmatched: 4. CDR3 amino acids: CASSYSRGQVYEQYF. CDR3 nucleotide sequence: TGTGCCAGCAGTTACTCAAGGGGACAGGTCTACGAGCAGTACTTC.

In this sample, this clonotype is medium-sized. The chain couples TRBV7-8 to TRBJ2-5; D is possibly TRBD2 (5 bases). The V end was cut by 5 bases, the J end by 5 bases, with 15 bases between. The CDR3 has 14 residues. CDR1 and CDR2 (germline): SGHVS, FQNEAQ. CDR3 protein: CASSHYPPGETQYF. CDR3 DNA: TGTGCCAGCAGCCATTATCCCCCGGGGGAGACCCAGTACTTC.

This clonotype has at least ten counts. The chain joins TRBV6-1 to TRBJ1-5; 10 positions match TRBD1. V trimming: 3 bases; J trimming: 2 bases; junction bases outside the gene matches: 7. The CDR3 consists of 17 residues. Germline assignment: CDR1 MNHNS and CDR2 SASEGT. The CDR3 DNA follows: TGTGCCAGCAGTGACCGGACAGGGGGTTGGGGCAATCAGCCCCAGCATTTT. Translating gives CASSDRTGGWGNQPQHF.

This clonotype was counted at least ten times. V gene TRBV29-1 combines with J gene TRBJ2-3, with D perhaps TRBD2 (5 bases). The CDR3 is 14 amino acids. Per the germline V gene, CDR1 is SQVTM and CDR2 is ANQGSEA. V was cut by 3 bases and J by 4 bases, with 14 bases left in between. CDR3 residues: CSVDRGARSDTQYF. The CDR3 coding sequence is TGCAGCGTTGACCGGGGTGCGAGGTCAGATACGCAGTATTTT.

The sample holds a few counts of this clonotype. The chain has TRBV19 and TRBJ1-4, with a possible D match to TRBD1 (5 bases). From germline, CDR1 is LNHDA and CDR2 SQIVND (reference sequence). Trimming cost V 4 bases and J 0 bases, with 15 bases left between them. The CDR3 runs to 17 residues. CDR3 sequence reads: CASSRGWGVPTNEKLFF. In nucleotides, the CDR3 is TGTGCCAGTAGTAGAGGATGGGGCGTTCCAACTAATGAAAAACTGTTTTTT. Complete variable domain (other parts from reference TRBV19 and TRBJ1-4): DGGITQSPKYLFRKEGQNVTLSCEQNLNHDAMYWYRQDPGQGLRLIYYSQIVNDFQKGDIAEGYSVSREKKESFPLTVTSAQKNPTAFYLCASSRGWGVPTNEKLFFGSGTQLSVL.

This clonotype was seen only a few times. The rearrangement joins TRBV5-1 to TRBJ1-2; D is unresolved. Deletions cut 2 bases from V and 7 bases from J, with 15 bases between. Germline-derived CDR1 and CDR2 are SGHRS and YFSETQ. The CDR3 is 14 residues long. The CDR3 DNA reads TGCGCCAGCAGCTTATCTCTGGGGAATGGTGGCTACACCTTC. This encodes CASSLSLGNGGYTF.

This sequence joins TRBV6-5 and TRBJ2-5, with 10 bases fitting TRBD2. The germline gives CDR1 MNHEY, CDR2 SVGAGI. The V gene end was trimmed by 3 bases and the J gene end by 5 bases; junction bases not matched to a gene: 6. The CDR3 has 15 amino acids. The CDR3 loop is CASSYKAGGPETQYF. In DNA, the CDR3 is TGTGCCAGCAGTTATAAAGCGGGAGGGCCGGAGACCCAGTACTTC.